The 25 T cell receptor beta chains below all came from one sample that was sequenced in a study of blood T cell repertoires in COVID-19. Method: immunoSEQ multiplex PCR; TCRdb's copy keeps in-frame clones and lacks some. The data contain under 150,000 clones, more than 80% of them singletons. Sequences were obtained from peripheral blood. These receptors all come from a woman in her forties or fifties with acute or convalescent COVID-19.

V and J are TRBV6-5 and TRBJ1-1; 8 bases are a match to TRBD1. Germline-derived CDR1 and CDR2 are MNHEY and SVGAGI. V gave up 2 bases and J gave up 5 bases; unmatched junction bases: 7. The CDR3 spans 15 residues. The CDR3, as DNA: TGTGCCAGCAGTTACCGGACAGGGAAGGGAACTGAAGCTTTCTTT. Translating it yields CASSYRTGKGTEAFF.

V and J are TRBV6-5 and TRBJ1-6, with no clear D. The CDR3 has 14 amino acids. Trimming pared 6 bases from V and 6 bases from J, leaving 12 bases between. Germline V gene lookup returns CDR1 MNHEY and CDR2 SVGAGI. This CDR3 reads CASRGEGFNSPLHF. In nucleotides, the CDR3 is TGTGCCAGCAGGGGAGAGGGTTTTAATTCACCCCTCCACTTT.

V gene TRBV21-1 combines with J gene TRBJ2-6; TRBD1 reflects the table's D call only, with no check against the DNA. TRBV21-1 constitutes a pseudogene. The CDR3 extends over 14 amino acids. The CDR3 sequence is CASRDRAGANVLTF. CDR3 DNA: TGTGCCAGCAGGGACAGGGCTGGGGCCAACGTCCTGACTTTC.

V is TRBV10-1 and J is TRBJ1-1; no clear D. Trimming stripped 4 bases from V and 1 base from J, with 10 bases between. The CDR3 covers 14 residues. Germline V gives CDR1 WNHNN, CDR2 SYGVQD (reference sequence). The CDR3 bases are TGCGCCAGCAGTGTCGGGTGGTCGAACACTGAAGCTTTCTTT. It is translated as CASSVGWSNTEAFF.

This clone was picked up a small number of times. A read error may produce the germline difference seen at one junction end. The chain has TRBV2 and TRBJ2-5; 9 bases align to TRBD2. The germline V gene has CDR1 SNHLY and CDR2 FYNNEI. The CDR3 is made up of 13 amino acids. CDR3 amino acids: CASSELDAGGQHF. DNA for the CDR3: TGTGCCAGCAGTGAATTGGACGCGGGGGGGCAACACTTC.

The V and J genes are TRBV15 and TRBJ2-1; 10 bases map to TRBD1. V was pared by 0 bases and J by 14 bases, with 13 bases of the junction left unmatched. Germline-derived CDR1 and CDR2 are LNHNV and YYDKDF (reference sequence). The CDR3 is made up of 16 amino acids. CDR3 DNA: TGTGCCACCAGCAGAGACCGGGACAGGGGACCTCCCGTCGAGTTCTTC. This encodes CATSRDRDRGPPVEFF.

Here the CDR3 DNA reads TGTGCCAGTAGTCGGGGGGGATGGAGTGAGCAGTTCTTC. This sequence encodes CASSRGGWSEQFF. V and J are TRBV19 and TRBJ2-1; the match to TRBD2 covers 8 bases. The ends lost 5 bases at V and 9 bases at J; junction bases unmatched: 6. The CDR3 extends over 13 amino acids. Germline lookup yields CDR1 LNHDA and CDR2 SQIVND (reference sequence).

V is TRBV6-2 or TRBV6-3 and J is TRBJ1-1, with D perhaps matching TRBD1 (5 bases). Germline CDR1 reads MNHEY; CDR2 reads SVGEGT. The CDR3 length is 15 residues. The V end lost 5 bases, the J end lost 4 bases, and 17 bases lay between the germline ends. The CDR3 nucleotides read TGTGCCAGCAGTATACTCGAAGGGACTGGCACTGAAGCTTTCTTT. Its translation is CASSILEGTGTEAFF.

This chain uses TRBV4-1 with TRBJ2-1, with D unresolved. CDR1 is MGHRA and CDR2 is YSYEKL in the germline V gene. This CDR3 is 16 amino acids long. Trimming shortened V by 0 bases and J by 1 base, and 10 bases separated the two germline ends. The CDR3 here is CASSQDEAQSYNEQFF. In nucleotides, the CDR3 is TGCGCCAGCAGCCAAGATGAGGCCCAGTCCTACAATGAGCAGTTCTTC.

J is TRBJ1-1 and V is TRBV5-1; D perhaps matches TRBD1 (6 bases). This CDR3 region has 12 residues. Germline V lookup: CDR1 SGHRS, CDR2 YFSETQ. Trimming pared 4 bases from V and 10 bases from J, leaving 14 bases between. CDR3 region: CASSANTGSAFF. The CDR3 coding sequence is TGCGCCAGCAGCGCCAATACAGGGTCAGCTTTCTTT.

The chain recombines TRBV27 with TRBJ2-7, with TRBD2 matching 8 bases. The ends lost 3 bases at V and 5 bases at J; junction bases unmatched: 9. The CDR3 is 15 residues long. Germline CDR1 and CDR2: MNHEY and SMNVEV (reference sequence). The chain's CDR3 is CASSLDSGKGDEQYF. CDR3 in DNA: TGTGCCAGCAGTTTGGATAGCGGGAAAGGCGACGAGCAGTACTTC.

The chain has TRBV28 and TRBJ1-4; 7 nucleotides agree with TRBD1. Germline V CDR1 and CDR2: MDHEN, SYDVKM. The CDR3 is 15 amino acids. The ends lost 7 bases at V and 10 bases at J; junction bases unmatched: 15. The CDR3 DNA reads as TGTGCCAGCACCCAGGGGGGTGCTCGGGTGGGAAAACTGTTTTTT. It encodes CASTQGGARVGKLFF.

V usage is TRBV9 and J usage is TRBJ1-6; D might be TRBD1 (6 bases). Trimming stripped 5 bases from V and 5 bases from J, with 14 bases between. This CDR3 spans 15 amino acids. The germline V gene has CDR1 SGDLS and CDR2 YYNGEE. The CDR3 loop reads CASSGWDNDNSPLHF. CDR3 DNA: TGTGCCAGCAGTGGCTGGGACAACGATAATTCACCCCTCCACTTT.

The chain links TRBV3-1 (or the pseudogene TRBV3-2) to TRBJ1-1; D is perhaps TRBD1 (5 bases). V was clipped by 3 bases and J by 10 bases, with 15 bases between them. This CDR3 contains 13 residues. Per germline, CDR1 LGHDT and CDR2 YNNKEL (reference sequence). The CDR3 DNA reads TGTGCCAGCAGCCAGGAGGGGATCTCGGGAGCTTTCTTT. Its protein product is CASSQEGISGAFF.

This CDR3 reads CASSLAQGNTEAFF. CDR3 nucleotides: TGTGCCAGCAGTCTGGCGCAGGGGAACACTGAAGCTTTCTTT. The rearrangement links TRBV3-1 (or the pseudogene TRBV3-2) to TRBJ1-1, with D possibly being TRBD1 (5 bases). The ends were cut back, 6 bases at V and 1 base at J, with 12 bases in the middle. CDR3 length equals 14 residues. Germline V gene sequence: CDR1 LGHDT, CDR2 YNNKEL (reference sequence).

The chain carries TRBV15 and TRBJ2-7, with 11 bases matching TRBD2. CDR1 and CDR2 (germline): LNHNV, YYDKDF (reference sequence). This CDR3 region has 15 residues. J lost 5 bases, V lost 0 bases, and 3 bases had no gene match. CDR3 sequence reads: CATSRETSGTNEQYF. The CDR3 nucleotides read TGTGCCACCAGCAGAGAGACTAGCGGGACGAACGAGCAGTACTTC.

This chain uses TRBV9 with TRBJ1-6; 8 nucleotides agree with TRBD1. The CDR3 consists of 16 residues. The germline V gene has CDR1 SGDLS and CDR2 YYNGEE. V dropped 0 bases and J dropped 5; count of bases not matched to a gene: 4. The CDR3 is CASSVAPGQDNSPLHF. The CDR3 bases are TGTGCCAGCAGCGTAGCTCCGGGACAGGATAATTCACCCCTCCACTTT.

V usage is TRBV14 and J usage is TRBJ1-3, with a possible D match to TRBD1 (6 bases). V was shortened by 2 bases and J by 4 bases, with 12 bases between the two germline ends. This CDR3 has 15 amino acids. Germline-derived CDR1 and CDR2 are SGHDN and FVKESK. In DNA form, the CDR3 reads TGTGCCAGCAGCCAAAAGGGCAGGGGAGGAAACACCATATATTTT. It encodes CASSQKGRGGNTIYF.

The rearrangement joins TRBV7-2 to TRBJ1-5, with D unresolved. V was pared by 5 bases and J by 3 bases, with 11 bases between. The CDR3 loop spans 14 amino acids. CDR1 is SGHTA and CDR2 is FQGNSA in the germline V gene. The CDR3 DNA reads as TGTGCCAGCAGCCCCGGAACAGACAATCAGCCCCAGCATTTT. It translates to CASSPGTDNQPQHF.

V is TRBV6-4 and J is TRBJ1-6, with D tentatively TRBD1 (6 bases). The CDR3 runs to 15 residues. Germline CDR1 reads MRHNA; CDR2 reads SNTAGT. The V gene lost 6 bases and the J gene lost 5 bases, with 14 bases spanning the gap. DNA of the CDR3: TGTGCCAGCAGCTACTCGACAGGAAATAATTCACCCCTCCACTTT. This codes for CASSYSTGNNSPLHF.

The chain carries TRBV28 and TRBJ1-2; 10 positions agree with TRBD1. The trim removed 3 bases at V and 4 bases at J, leaving 5 bases unmatched. The CDR3 totals 15 residues. Per germline, CDR1 MDHEN and CDR2 SYDVKM. This chain's CDR3 is CASSFMGQGFYGYTF. The DNA for the CDR3 is TGTGCCAGCAGTTTTATGGGACAGGGGTTCTATGGCTACACCTTC.

About this clone: This specimen includes other DNA sequences encoding the same CDR3. V is TRBV19 and J is TRBJ1-4; D remains ambiguous. The CDR3 has 14 residues. With 3 bases removed from V and 5 bases from J, the gap between germline ends came to 10 bases. Germline V gene sequence: CDR1 LNHDA, CDR2 SQIVND (reference sequence). DNA of the CDR3: TGTGCCAGTAGTATCTCGGGCGGGAATGAAAAACTGTTTTTT. Translating it yields CASSISGGNEKLFF.

The V gene is TRBV5-4, the J gene TRBJ1-5, with 7 bases fitting TRBD1. The germline CDR1 and CDR2 sequences are SGHNT and YYREEE (reference sequence). The ends lost 4 bases at V and 7 bases at J; junction bases unmatched: 8. There are 14 residues in the CDR3. The CDR3 nucleotides are TGTGCCAGCAGCCTAGAGGGGGCTGGACAGCCCCAGCATTTT. Translation: CASSLEGAGQPQHF.

The chain combines TRBV29-1 with TRBJ1-5; D is ambiguous. Germline V gene sequence: CDR1 SQVTM, CDR2 ANQGSEA. The CDR3 loop spans 13 amino acids. Trimming pared 5 bases from V and 0 bases from J, leaving 8 bases between. The chain's CDR3 is CSVSENSNQPQHF. The CDR3 DNA reads TGCAGCGTTTCAGAAAATAGCAATCAGCCCCAGCATTTT.

The V gene is TRBV6-5, the J gene TRBJ2-1; the D gene is possibly TRBD2 (5 bases). This CDR3 has 13 residues. V dropped 0 bases and J dropped 10 bases, with 10 bases sitting between them. The germline CDR1 and CDR2 sequences are MNHEY and SVGAGI. The CDR3 nucleotides read TGTGCCAGCAGTTACTCGATAGGCGGGGAGCAGTTCTTC. This codes for CASSYSIGGEQFF.